The clone carrying this T cell receptor beta chain has only a few counts. Its antigen is unknown. This sample was taken from a study of T-cell memory formation after mild COVID-19. Study-level findings and limits: Specificity for SARS-CoV-2 was not confirmed among the second-wave clones peaking on day 37.

CDR3 length: 14 residues. The V gene's germline CDR1 is SNHLY and CDR2 FYNNEI. Trimming stripped 1 base from V and 0 bases from J, with 7 bases between. TCRdb analysed the 5' RACE reads with MiXCR anew, one entry per CDR3 protein. The sample lists tens of thousands of distinct CDR3 sequences; around 25% were seen once. The sample consisted of PBMCs or a T cell subset sorted from them (not recorded which). The sequence derives from a man aged 18-30 years who had mild COVID-19 (a few samples of this study predate the infection). Cell type and time point are not known. V usage is TRBV2 and J usage is TRBJ2-7; D unresolved. The CDR3 coding sequence is TGTGCCAGCAGTGAAGGACTGAGCTCCTACGAGCAGTACGTC. Residues: CASSEGLSSYEQYV.